Described below is a single T cell receptor beta chain sequence and its context. The study ran its PCR with 60 Vbeta and 13 Jbeta primers. Method: immunoSEQ multiplex PCR; TCRdb's copy keeps in-frame clones and lacks some. The table includes approximately 200,000 clones, roughly 75% detected once. This sample is drawn from a study of cytomegalovirus exposure and HLA in healthy donors. The CDR3 loop spans 13 amino acids. The V and J ends lost 0 bases and 4 bases respectively, with 6 bases between them. Germline assignment: CDR1 SGDLS and CDR2 YYNGEE. The source material was PBMCs. V gene TRBV9 combines with J gene TRBJ2-3; D gene ambiguous. This clonotype originated in a man under 40 in good health and CMV-seropositive. The CDR3 reads CASSVVPSDTQYF. CDR3 coding DNA: TGTGCCAGCAGCGTAGTTCCCTCAGATACGCAGTATTTT. Using reference TRBV9 and TRBJ2-3 for the parts outside the CDR3, the full variable domain is DSGVTQTPKHLITATGQRVTLRCSPRSGDLSVYWYQQSLDQGLQFLIQYYNGEERAKGNILERFSAQQFPDLHSELNLSSLELGDSALYFCASSVVPSDTQYFGPGTRLTVL.